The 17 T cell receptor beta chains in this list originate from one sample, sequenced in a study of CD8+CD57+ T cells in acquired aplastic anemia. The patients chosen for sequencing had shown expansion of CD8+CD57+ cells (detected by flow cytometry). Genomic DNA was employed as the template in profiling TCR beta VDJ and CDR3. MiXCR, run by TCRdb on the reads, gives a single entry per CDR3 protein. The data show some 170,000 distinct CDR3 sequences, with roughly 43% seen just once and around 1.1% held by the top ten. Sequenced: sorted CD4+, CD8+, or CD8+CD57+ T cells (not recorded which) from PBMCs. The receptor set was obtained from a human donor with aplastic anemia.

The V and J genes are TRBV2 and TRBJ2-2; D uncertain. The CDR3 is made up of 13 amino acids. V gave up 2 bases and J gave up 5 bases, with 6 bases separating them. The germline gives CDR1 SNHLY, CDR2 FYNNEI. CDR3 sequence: CASSELQTGELFF. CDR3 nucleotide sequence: TGTGCCAGCAGTGAATTGCAAACCGGGGAGCTGTTTTTT.

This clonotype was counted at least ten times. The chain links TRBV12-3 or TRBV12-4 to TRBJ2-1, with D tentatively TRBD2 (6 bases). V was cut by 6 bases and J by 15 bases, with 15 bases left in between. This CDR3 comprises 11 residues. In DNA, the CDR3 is TGTGCCAGCAGCCCCGGGACTGCGGCGTTCTTC. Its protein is CASSPGTAAFF.

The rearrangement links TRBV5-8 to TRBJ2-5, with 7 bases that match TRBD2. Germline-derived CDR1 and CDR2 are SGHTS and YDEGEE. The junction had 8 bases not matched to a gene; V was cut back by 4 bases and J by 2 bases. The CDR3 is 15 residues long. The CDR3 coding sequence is TGTGCCAGCAGCGGGGCGGGAGTTCGGCAAGAGACCCAGTACTTC. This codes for CASSGAGVRQETQYF.

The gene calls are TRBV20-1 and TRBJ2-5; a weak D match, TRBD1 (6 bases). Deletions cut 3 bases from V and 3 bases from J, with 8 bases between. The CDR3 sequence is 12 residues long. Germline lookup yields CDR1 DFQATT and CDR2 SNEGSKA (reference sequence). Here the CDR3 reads CSARDSKETQYF. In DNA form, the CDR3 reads TGCAGTGCTAGGGACAGTAAAGAGACCCAGTACTTC.

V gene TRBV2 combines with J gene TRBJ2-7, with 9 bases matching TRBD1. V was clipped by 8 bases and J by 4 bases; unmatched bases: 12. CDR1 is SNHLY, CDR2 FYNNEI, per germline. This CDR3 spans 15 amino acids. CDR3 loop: CASLYRDRDIYEQYF. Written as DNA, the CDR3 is TGTGCCAGCTTATACCGGGACAGGGACATATACGAGCAGTACTTC.

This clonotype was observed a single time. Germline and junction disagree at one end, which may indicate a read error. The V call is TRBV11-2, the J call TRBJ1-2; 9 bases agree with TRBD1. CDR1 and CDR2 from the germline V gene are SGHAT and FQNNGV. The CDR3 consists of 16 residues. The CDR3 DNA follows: TGTGCCAGCAGCCAGAGCCGGACAGGGGATAACTACGGCTACACCTTC. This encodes CASSQSRTGDNYGYTF.

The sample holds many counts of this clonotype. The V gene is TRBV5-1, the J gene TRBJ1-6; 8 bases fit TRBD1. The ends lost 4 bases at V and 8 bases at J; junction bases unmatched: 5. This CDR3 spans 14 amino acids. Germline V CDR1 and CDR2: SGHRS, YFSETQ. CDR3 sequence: CASSPGQVDSPLHF. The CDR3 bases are TGCGCCAGCAGCCCGGGACAGGTGGATTCACCCCTCCACTTT.

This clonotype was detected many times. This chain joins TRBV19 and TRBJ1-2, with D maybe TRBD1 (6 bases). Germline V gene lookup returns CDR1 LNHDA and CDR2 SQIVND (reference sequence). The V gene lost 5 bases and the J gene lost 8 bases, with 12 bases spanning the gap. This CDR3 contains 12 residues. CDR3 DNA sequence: TGTGCCAGTAGTGCCAACAGGGACGGCTACACCTTC. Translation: CASSANRDGYTF.

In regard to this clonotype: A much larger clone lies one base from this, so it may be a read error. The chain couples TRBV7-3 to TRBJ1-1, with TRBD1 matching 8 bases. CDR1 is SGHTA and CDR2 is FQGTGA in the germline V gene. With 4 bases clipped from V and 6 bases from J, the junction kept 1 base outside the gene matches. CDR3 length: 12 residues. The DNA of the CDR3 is TGTGCCAGCAGCTCGGACAGGGCTGAAGCTTTCTTT. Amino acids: CASSSDRAEAFF.

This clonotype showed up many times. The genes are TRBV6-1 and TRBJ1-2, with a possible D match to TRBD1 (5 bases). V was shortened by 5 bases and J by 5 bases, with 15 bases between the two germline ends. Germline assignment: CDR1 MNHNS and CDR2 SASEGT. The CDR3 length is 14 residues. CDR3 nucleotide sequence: TGTGCCAGCAGTCGAACCGGGACCGCTTATGGCTACACCTTC. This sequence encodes CASSRTGTAYGYTF.

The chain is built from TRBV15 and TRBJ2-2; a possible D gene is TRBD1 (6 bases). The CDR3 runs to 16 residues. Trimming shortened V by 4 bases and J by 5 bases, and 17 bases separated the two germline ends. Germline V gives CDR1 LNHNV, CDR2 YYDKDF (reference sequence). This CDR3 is CATSNGTTLGTGELFF. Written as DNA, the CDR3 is TGTGCCACCAGCAACGGGACAACCCTCGGAACCGGGGAGCTGTTTTTT.

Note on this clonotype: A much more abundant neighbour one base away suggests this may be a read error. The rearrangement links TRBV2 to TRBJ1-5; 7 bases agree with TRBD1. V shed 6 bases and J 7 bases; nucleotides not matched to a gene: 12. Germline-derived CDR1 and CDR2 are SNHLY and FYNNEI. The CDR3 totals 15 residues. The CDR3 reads CASRNLGGGRQPQHF. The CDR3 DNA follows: TGTGCCAGCAGGAATCTCGGAGGGGGCCGGCAGCCCCAGCATTTT.

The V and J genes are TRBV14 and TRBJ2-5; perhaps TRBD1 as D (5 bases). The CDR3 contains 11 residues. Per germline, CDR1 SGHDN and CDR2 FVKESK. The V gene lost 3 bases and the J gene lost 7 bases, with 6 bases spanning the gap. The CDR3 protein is CASSHTGTQYF. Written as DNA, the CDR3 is TGTGCCAGCAGCCACACAGGGACCCAGTACTTC. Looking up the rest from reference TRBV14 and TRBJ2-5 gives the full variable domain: EAGVTQFPSHSVIEKGQTVTLRCDPISGHDNLYWYRRVMGKEIKFLLHFVKESKQDESGMPNNRFLAERTGGTYSTLKVQPAELEDSGVYFCASSHTGTQYFGPGTRLLVL.

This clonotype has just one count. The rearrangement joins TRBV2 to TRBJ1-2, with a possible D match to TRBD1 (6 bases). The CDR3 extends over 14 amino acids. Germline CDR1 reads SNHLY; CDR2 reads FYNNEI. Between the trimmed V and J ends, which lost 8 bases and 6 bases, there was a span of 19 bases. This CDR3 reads CASYQLGTKNGYTF. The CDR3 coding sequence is TGTGCCAGCTACCAATTAGGGACAAAAAATGGCTACACCTTC.

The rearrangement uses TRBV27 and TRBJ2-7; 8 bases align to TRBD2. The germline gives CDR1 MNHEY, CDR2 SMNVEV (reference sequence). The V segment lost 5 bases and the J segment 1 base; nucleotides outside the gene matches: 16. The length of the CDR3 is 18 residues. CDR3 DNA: TGTGCCAGCAGTACACACGTTGGGGGTACTAGCGGATCCTACGAGCAGTACTTC. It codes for CASSTHVGGTSGSYEQYF.

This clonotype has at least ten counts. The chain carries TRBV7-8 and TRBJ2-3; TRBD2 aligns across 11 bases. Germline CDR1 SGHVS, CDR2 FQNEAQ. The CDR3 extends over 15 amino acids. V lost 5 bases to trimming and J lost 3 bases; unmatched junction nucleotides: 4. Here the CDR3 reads CASSTRLAGTDTQYF. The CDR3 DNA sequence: TGTGCCAGCAGCACTCGACTAGCGGGGACAGATACGCAGTATTTT.

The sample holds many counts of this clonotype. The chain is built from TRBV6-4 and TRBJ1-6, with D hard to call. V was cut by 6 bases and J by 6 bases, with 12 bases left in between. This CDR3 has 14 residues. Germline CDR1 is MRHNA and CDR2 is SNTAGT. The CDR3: CASRLGSSNSPLHF. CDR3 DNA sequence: TGTGCCAGCAGACTGGGGAGTTCTAATTCACCCCTCCACTTT.